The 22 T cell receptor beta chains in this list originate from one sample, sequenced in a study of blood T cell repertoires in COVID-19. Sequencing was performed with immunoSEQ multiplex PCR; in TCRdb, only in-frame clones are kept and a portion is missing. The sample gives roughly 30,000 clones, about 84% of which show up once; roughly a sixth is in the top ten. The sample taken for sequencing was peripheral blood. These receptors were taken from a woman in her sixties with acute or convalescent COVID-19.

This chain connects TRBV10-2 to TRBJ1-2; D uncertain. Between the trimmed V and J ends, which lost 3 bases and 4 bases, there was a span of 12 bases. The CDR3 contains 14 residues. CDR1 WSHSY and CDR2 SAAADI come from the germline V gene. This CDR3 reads CASSETTGSYGYTF. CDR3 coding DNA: TGCGCCAGCAGTGAAACTACCGGGAGCTATGGCTACACCTTC.

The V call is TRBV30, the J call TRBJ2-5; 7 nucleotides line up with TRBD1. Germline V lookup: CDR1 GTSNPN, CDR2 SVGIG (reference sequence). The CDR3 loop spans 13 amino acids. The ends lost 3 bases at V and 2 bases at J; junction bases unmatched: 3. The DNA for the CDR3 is TGTGCCTGGAGGGGACAGACTCAAGAGACCCAGTACTTC. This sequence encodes CAWRGQTQETQYF.

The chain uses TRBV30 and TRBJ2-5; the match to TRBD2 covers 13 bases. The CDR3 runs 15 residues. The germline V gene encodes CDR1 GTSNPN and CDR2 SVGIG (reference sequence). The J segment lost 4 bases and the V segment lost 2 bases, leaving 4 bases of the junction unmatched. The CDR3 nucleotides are TGTGCCTGGAGTCCTGGACTAGCGGGGGTAGAGACCCAGTACTTC. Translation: CAWSPGLAGVETQYF. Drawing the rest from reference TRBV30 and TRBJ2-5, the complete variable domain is SQTIHQWPATLVQPVGSPLSLECTVEGTSNPNLYWYRQAAGRGLQLLFYSVGIGQISSEVPQNLSASRPQDRQFILSSKKLLLSDSGFYLCAWSPGLAGVETQYFGPGTRLLVL.

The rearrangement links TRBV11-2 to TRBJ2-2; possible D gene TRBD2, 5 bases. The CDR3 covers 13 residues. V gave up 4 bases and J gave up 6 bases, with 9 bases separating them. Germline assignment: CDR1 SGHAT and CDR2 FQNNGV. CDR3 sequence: CASSSDSPGELFF. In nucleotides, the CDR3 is TGTGCCAGCAGCTCGGACTCACCCGGGGAGCTGTTTTTT.

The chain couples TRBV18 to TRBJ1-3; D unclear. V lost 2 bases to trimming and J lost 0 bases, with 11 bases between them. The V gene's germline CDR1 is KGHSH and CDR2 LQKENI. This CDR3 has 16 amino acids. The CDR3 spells CASSPVGDSSGNTIYF. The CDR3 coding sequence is TGTGCCAGCTCACCAGTCGGGGATAGCTCTGGAAACACCATATATTTT.

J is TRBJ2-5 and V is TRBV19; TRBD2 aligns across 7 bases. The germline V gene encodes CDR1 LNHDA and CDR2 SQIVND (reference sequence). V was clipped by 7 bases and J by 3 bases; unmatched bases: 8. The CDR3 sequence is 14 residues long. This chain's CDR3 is CASNNGGSEETQYF. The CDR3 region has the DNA TGTGCCAGTAACAACGGGGGGTCGGAAGAGACCCAGTACTTC.

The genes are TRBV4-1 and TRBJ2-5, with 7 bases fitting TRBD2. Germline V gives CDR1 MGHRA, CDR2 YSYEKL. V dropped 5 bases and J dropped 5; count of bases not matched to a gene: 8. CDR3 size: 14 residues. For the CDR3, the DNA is TGCGCCAGCAGCAGACGGGACGGGAGGGAGACCCAGTACTTC. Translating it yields CASSRRDGRETQYF.

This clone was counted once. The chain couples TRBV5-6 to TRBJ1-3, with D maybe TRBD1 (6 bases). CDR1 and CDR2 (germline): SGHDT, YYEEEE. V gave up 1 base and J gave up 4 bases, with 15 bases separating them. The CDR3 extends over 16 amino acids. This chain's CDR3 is CASSLFWQGNGNTIYF. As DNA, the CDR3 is TGTGCCAGCAGCTTGTTTTGGCAGGGGAACGGAAACACCATATATTTT.

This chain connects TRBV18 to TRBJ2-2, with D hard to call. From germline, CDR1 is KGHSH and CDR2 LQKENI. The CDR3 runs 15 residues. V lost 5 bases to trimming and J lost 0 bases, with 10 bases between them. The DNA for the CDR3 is TGTGCCAGCTCATCTGGGCAGTCGAACACCGGGGAGCTGTTTTTT. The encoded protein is CASSSGQSNTGELFF.

Written as DNA, the CDR3 is TGTGCCAGCAGAGCGCCGGGACAGGGGAATCAGCCCCAGCATTTT. Translated, it gives CASRAPGQGNQPQHF. The chain employs TRBV6-6 and TRBJ1-5; 10 bases fit TRBD1. Germline loops: CDR1 MNHNY, CDR2 SVGAGI (reference sequence). The CDR3 loop spans 15 amino acids. J gave up 4 bases and V 6 bases, and 6 bases lay outside the gene matches.

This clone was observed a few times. CDR3 nucleotide sequence: TGTGCCAGTAGTATAGCCCCCAGGGCCCTCGGTACGTCCTACGAGCAGTACTTC. As protein: CASSIAPRALGTSYEQYF. The rearrangement links TRBV19 to TRBJ2-7, with D tentatively TRBD1 (5 bases). Germline CDR1 and CDR2: LNHDA and SQIVND (reference sequence). V was clipped by 1 base and J by 1 base, with 20 bases between them. The CDR3 totals 18 residues.

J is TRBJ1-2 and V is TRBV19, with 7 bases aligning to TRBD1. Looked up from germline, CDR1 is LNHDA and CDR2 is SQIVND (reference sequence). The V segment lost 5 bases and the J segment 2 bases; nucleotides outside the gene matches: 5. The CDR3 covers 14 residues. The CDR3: CASSLTGQNYGYTF. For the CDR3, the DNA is TGTGCCAGTAGTCTGACGGGACAGAACTATGGCTACACCTTC.

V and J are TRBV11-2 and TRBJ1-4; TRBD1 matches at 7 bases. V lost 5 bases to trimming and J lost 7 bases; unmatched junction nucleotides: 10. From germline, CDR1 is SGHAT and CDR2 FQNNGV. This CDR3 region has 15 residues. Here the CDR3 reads CASSPQQGRGEKLFF. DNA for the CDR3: TGTGCCAGCAGCCCTCAACAGGGGAGAGGTGAAAAACTGTTTTTT.

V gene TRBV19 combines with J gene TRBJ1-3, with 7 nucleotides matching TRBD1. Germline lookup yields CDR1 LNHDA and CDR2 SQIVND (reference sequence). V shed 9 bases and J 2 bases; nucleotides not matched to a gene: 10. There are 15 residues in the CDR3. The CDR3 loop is CASSRTRGPGNTIYF. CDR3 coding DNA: TGTGCCAGCAGCCGGACGAGGGGGCCTGGAAACACCATATATTTT.

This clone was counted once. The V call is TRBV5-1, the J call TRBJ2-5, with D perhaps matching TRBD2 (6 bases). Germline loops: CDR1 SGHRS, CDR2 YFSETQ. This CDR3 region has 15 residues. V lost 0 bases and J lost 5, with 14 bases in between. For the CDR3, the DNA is TGCGCCAGCAGCTTGGAGCAGGGAGGAAGGGAGACCCAGTACTTC. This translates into CASSLEQGGRETQYF.

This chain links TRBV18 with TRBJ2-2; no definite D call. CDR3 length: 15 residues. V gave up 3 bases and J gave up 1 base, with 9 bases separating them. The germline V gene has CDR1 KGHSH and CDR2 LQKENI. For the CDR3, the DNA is TGTGCCAGCTCACCTGATCAGTTGAACACCGGGGAGCTGTTTTTT. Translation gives CASSPDQLNTGELFF.

The CDR3 DNA follows: TGCGCCAGCAGCTCCACGGGACAGGCAACGCTAGGCTATGGCTACACCTTC. As protein: CASSSTGQATLGYGYTF. This chain links TRBV5-1 with TRBJ1-2, with TRBD1 identical over 8 bases. From germline, CDR1 is SGHRS and CDR2 YFSETQ. This CDR3 is built from 17 residues. With V trimmed by 3 bases and J by 4 bases, 14 bases remained unmatched.

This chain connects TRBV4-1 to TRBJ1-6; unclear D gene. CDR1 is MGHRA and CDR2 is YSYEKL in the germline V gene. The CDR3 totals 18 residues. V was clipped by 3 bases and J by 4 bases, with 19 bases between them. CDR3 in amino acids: CASSQFLPSRNYNSPLHF. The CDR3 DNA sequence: TGCGCCAGCAGCCAGTTCTTACCTAGCCGAAATTATAATTCACCCCTCCACTTT.

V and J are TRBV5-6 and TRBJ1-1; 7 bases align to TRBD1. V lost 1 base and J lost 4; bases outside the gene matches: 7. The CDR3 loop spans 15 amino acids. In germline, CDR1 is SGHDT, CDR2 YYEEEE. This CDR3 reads CASSLRGGLGTEAFF. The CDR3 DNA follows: TGTGCCAGCAGCTTGCGAGGGGGCTTGGGCACTGAAGCTTTCTTT. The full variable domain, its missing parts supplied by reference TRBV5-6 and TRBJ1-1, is DAGVTQSPTHLIKTRGQQVTLRCSPKSGHDTVSWYQQALGQGPQFIFQYYEEEERQRGNFPDRFSGHQFPNYSSELNVNALLLGDSALYLCASSLRGGLGTEAFFGQGTRLTVV.

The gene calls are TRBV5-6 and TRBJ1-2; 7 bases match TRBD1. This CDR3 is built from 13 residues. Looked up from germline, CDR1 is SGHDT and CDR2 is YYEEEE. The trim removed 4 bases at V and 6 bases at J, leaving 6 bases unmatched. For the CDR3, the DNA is TGTGCCAGCAGCCCGCTGACAGGGAATGGCTACACCTTC. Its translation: CASSPLTGNGYTF.

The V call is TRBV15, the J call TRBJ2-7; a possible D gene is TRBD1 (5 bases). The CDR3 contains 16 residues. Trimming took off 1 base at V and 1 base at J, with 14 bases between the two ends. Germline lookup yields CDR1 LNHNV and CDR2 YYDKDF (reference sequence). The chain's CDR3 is CATSRARVASSYEQYF. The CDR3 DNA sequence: TGTGCCACCAGCAGAGCCAGGGTGGCTTCTTCCTACGAGCAGTACTTC.

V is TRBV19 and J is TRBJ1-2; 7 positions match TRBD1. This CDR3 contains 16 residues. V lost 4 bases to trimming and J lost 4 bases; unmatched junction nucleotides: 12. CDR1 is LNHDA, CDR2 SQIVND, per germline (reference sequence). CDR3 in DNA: TGTGCCAGTAGTACCAACCCCGGGACAGCGCGCTATGGCTACACCTTC. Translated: CASSTNPGTARYGYTF.